Detailed here is one T cell receptor beta chain. The PCR had 60 Vbeta and 13 Jbeta primers. Profiled with immunoSEQ multiplex PCR; TCRdb holds only in-frame clones, not every one. Among fewer than 130,000 clones listed, 60% to 85% were seen once. This entry is derived from a study of cytomegalovirus exposure and HLA in healthy donors. The CDR3 extends over 16 amino acids. Looked up from germline, CDR1 is MDHEN and CDR2 is SYDVKM. Trimming cost V 1 base and J 6 bases; bases outside gene matches: 7. Sequenced input: PBMCs. The clonotype was recovered from a woman under 40 in good health and CMV-seronegative. V and J are TRBV28 and TRBJ1-5; 9 bases are a match to TRBD1. The CDR3 spells CASSLLSGGQGQPQHF. DNA of the CDR3: TGTGCCAGCAGTTTATTATCGGGGGGACAGGGTCAGCCCCAGCATTTT.